This T cell receptor (beta chain) originates from a study of CD8 T cells in Susac syndrome. RNA in amounts of about 0.45 to 1 ug was reverse transcribed with random hexamers. Via MiXCR, TCRdb re-called the immunoSEQ multiplex PCR reads, giving one row per CDR3 protein. The sample has fewer than 350,000 distinct CDR3 sequences, 70% to 90% seen once. After removal of 5 bases from V and 2 bases from J, the junction contained 9 bases not matched to a gene. The CDR3 is made up of 15 amino acids. Germline loops: CDR1 MDHEN, CDR2 SYDVKM. This clonotype was obtained from a human donor with multiple sclerosis. The sample consisted of CD8+ T cells from PBMCs. The chain recombines TRBV28 with TRBJ2-7, with TRBD1 matching over 7 bases. CDR3 DNA sequence: TGTGCCAGCAGTCCCCCCGACAGGGCGGCCTACGAGCAGTACTTC. Translating it yields CASSPPDRAAYEQYF.